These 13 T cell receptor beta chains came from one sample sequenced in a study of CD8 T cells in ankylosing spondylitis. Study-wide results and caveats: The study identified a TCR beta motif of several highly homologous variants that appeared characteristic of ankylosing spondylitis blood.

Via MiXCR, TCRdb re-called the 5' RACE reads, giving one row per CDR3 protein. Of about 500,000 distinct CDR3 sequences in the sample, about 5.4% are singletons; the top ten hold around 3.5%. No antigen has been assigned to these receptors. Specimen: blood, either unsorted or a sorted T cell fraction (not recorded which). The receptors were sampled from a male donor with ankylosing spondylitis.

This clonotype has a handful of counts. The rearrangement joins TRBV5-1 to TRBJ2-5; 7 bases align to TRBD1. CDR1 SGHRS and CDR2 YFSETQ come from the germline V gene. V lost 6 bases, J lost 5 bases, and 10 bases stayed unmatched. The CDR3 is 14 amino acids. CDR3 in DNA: TGCGCCAGCAACCCCGGGACAGCGACGGAGACCCAGTACTTC. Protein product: CASNPGTATETQYF. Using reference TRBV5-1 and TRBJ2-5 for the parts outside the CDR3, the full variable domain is KAGVTQTPRYLIKTRGQQVTLSCSPISGHRSVSWYQQTPGQGLQFLFEYFSETQRNKGNFPGRFSGRQFSNSRSEMNVSTLELGDSALYLCASNPGTATETQYFGPGTRLLVL.

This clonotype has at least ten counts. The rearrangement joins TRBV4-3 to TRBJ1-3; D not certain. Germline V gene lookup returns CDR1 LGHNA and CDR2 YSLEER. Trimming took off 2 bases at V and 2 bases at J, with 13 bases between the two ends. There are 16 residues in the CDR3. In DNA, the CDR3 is TGCGCCAGCAGCCAACCCCCGGTAGGGCCTGGAAACACCATATATTTT. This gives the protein CASSQPPVGPGNTIYF.

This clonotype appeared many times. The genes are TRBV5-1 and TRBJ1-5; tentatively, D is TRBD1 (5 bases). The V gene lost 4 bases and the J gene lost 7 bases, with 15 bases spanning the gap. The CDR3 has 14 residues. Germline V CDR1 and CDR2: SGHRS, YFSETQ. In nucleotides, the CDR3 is TGCGCCAGCAGCCTCGACAGCACTATCCAGCCCCAGCATTTT. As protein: CASSLDSTIQPQHF.

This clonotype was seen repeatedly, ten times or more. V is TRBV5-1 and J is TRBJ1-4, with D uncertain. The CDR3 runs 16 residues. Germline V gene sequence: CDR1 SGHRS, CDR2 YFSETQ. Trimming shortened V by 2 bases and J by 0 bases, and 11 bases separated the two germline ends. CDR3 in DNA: TGCGCCAGCAGCTTTTTTTCGTCTGCAACTAATGAAAAACTGTTTTTT. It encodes CASSFFSSATNEKLFF. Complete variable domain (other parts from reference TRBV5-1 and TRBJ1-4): KAGVTQTPRYLIKTRGQQVTLSCSPISGHRSVSWYQQTPGQGLQFLFEYFSETQRNKGNFPGRFSGRQFSNSRSEMNVSTLELGDSALYLCASSFFSSATNEKLFFGSGTQLSVL.

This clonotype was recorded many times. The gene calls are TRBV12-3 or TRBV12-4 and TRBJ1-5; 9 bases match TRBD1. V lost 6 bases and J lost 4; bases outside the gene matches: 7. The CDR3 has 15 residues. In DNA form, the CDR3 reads TGTGCCAGCAGCCTAGCGGGACAGGGAAATCAGCCCCAGCATTTT. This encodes CASSLAGQGNQPQHF.

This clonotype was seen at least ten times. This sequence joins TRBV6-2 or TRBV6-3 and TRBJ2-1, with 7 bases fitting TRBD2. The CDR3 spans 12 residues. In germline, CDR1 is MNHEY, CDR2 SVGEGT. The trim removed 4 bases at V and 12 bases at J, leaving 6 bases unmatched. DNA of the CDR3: TGTGCCAGCAGTTCCCGACTAGCTGGGCAGTTCTTC. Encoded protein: CASSSRLAGQFF.

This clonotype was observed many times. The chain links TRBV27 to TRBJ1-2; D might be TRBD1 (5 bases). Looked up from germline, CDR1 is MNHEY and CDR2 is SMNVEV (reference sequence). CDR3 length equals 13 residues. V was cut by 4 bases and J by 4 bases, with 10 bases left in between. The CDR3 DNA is TGTGCCAGCAGTTCACGGGGGTTCTATGGCTACACCTTC. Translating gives CASSSRGFYGYTF.

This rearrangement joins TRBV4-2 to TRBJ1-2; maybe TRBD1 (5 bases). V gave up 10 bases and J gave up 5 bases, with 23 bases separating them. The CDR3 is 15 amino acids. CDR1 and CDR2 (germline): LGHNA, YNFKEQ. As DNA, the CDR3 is TGTGCCATCGGCCCTGGGCAGGGTCATCGGTATGGCTACACCTTC. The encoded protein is CAIGPGQGHRYGYTF.

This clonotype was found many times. The CDR3 sequence is CASSKDRRAMDSPLHF. The DNA for the CDR3 is TGCGCCAGCAGCAAGGACAGGAGGGCGATGGATTCACCCCTCCACTTT. The chain links TRBV5-1 to TRBJ1-6, with TRBD1 matching 7 bases. The V and J ends lost 4 bases and 8 bases, in that order; junction bases with no gene match: 12. This CDR3 contains 16 residues. In germline, CDR1 is SGHRS, CDR2 YFSETQ.

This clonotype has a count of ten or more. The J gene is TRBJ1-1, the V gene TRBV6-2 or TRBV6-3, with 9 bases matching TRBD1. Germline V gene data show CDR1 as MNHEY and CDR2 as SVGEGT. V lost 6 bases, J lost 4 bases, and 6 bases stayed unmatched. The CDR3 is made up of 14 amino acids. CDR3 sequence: CASRRTGASTEAFF. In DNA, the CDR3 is TGTGCCAGCAGACGGACAGGGGCTAGCACTGAAGCTTTCTTT.

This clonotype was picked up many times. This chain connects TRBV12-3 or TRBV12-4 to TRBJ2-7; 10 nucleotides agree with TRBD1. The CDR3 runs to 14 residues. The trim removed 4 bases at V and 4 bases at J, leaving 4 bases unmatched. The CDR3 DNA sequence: TGTGCCAGCAGTTCGGGACAGGGGAATTACGAGCAGTACTTC. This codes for CASSSGQGNYEQYF.

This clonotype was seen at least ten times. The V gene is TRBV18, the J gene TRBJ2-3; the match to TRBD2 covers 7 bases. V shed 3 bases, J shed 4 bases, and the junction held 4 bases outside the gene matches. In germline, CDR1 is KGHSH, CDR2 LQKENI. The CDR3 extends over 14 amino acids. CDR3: CASSPGGSPDTQYF. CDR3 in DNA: TGTGCCAGCTCACCGGGCGGGAGTCCAGATACGCAGTATTTT.

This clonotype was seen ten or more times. The CDR3 region has the DNA TGTGCCAGCAGCTCCGCAGGAACTAGCGGGAGGGCCTTCAATGAGCAGTTCTTC. It specifies CASSSAGTSGRAFNEQFF. The chain employs TRBV11-2 and TRBJ2-1; 13 bases fit TRBD2. V lost 4 bases to trimming and J lost 6 bases; unmatched junction nucleotides: 12. The length of the CDR3 is 18 residues. Germline CDR1 SGHAT, CDR2 FQNNGV. Together with reference TRBV11-2 and TRBJ2-1, the CDR3 gives the full variable domain: EAGVAQSPRYKIIEKRQSVAFWCNPISGHATLYWYQQILGQGPKLLIQFQNNGVVDDSQLPKDRFSAERLKGVDSTLKIQPAKLEDSAVYLCASSSAGTSGRAFNEQFFGPGTRLTVL.